Following are 2 T cell receptor beta chains from one sample sequenced in a study of blood T cell repertoires in COVID-19. Libraries were prepared by immunoSEQ multiplex PCR; TCRdb keeps only in-frame clonotypes and omits some of them. Here the sample spans under 45,000 clones, about 86% being singletons. Sequenced sample: peripheral blood. The source of these receptors is a man aged 40-49 years with COVID-19, enrolled during active disease.

This rearrangement joins TRBV30 to TRBJ1-1; D not certain. V was pared by 4 bases and J by 1 base, with 10 bases between. CDR3 size: 13 residues. Germline-derived CDR1 and CDR2 are GTSNPN and SVGIG (reference sequence). Here the CDR3 DNA reads TGTGCCTGGAATCAGCGGGGGAACACTGAAGCTTTCTTT. Translated: CAWNQRGNTEAFF.

Only one count was recorded for this clone. J is TRBJ2-7 and V is TRBV12-3 or TRBV12-4; D is undetermined. The CDR3 totals 12 residues. Trimming removed 4 bases from V and 3 bases from J, with 7 bases in between. CDR3 nucleotides: TGTGCCAGCAGTTCCGCAGTCTACGAGCAGTACTTC. Its protein is CASSSAVYEQYF.